A single sample gave rise to the 31 T cell receptor beta chains below, sequenced in a study of T cell responses to AZD1222 COVID-19 vaccine. Assay: immunoSEQ multiplex PCR; the TCRdb copy retains only in-frame clones and omits some. The data show over 65,000 clones, about nine tenths seen once. This material consisted of peripheral blood, taken 28 days after the second AZD1222 dose. The source is an adult who received the AZD1222 COVID-19 vaccine.

The chain carries TRBV12-5 and TRBJ1-5; D gene ambiguous. This CDR3 contains 14 residues. V gave up 2 bases and J gave up 5 bases, with 10 bases separating them. Germline V gives CDR1 LGHNT, CDR2 FRNRAP. The DNA for the CDR3 is TGTGCTAGTGGTTTGTCGGTAGGCTATCAGCCCCAGCATTTT. Translated, it gives CASGLSVGYQPQHF.

Written as DNA, the CDR3 is TGTGCCAGCAGCCGACCGGTCCTGCGGCGCTATGGCTACACCTTC. It codes for CASSRPVLRRYGYTF. The rearrangement uses TRBV11-2 and TRBJ1-2, with D uncertain. Per the germline V gene, CDR1 is SGHAT and CDR2 is FQNNGV. The germline V and J ends were trimmed by 5 bases and 4 bases, with 17 bases remaining between them. The CDR3 consists of 15 residues.

This clone was seen once. J is TRBJ1-6 and V is TRBV28, with unresolved D. Germline CDR1 and CDR2: MDHEN and SYDVKM. CDR3 length equals 15 residues. Deletions cut 3 bases from V and 6 bases from J, with 12 bases between. The CDR3 nucleotides are TGTGCCAGCAGTTTGTTTAGCCCATCTAATTCACCCCTCCACTTT. Its protein is CASSLFSPSNSPLHF. Full variable domain (missing parts from reference TRBV28 and TRBJ1-6): DVKVTQSSRYLVKRTGEKVFLECVQDMDHENMFWYRQDPGLGLRLIYFSYDVKMKEKGDIPEGYSVSREKKERFSLILESASTNQTSMYLCASSLFSPSNSPLHFGNGTRLTVT.

This chain connects TRBV21-1 to TRBJ1-4; TRBD1, the D gene given by the table, was not confirmed from the DNA. TRBV21-1 is a listed pseudogene. The CDR3 is 13 amino acids. The CDR3 reads CASKQGSGEKLFF. In DNA, the CDR3 is TGTGCCAGCAAACAGGGCTCAGGGGAAAAACTGTTTTTT.

The rearrangement links TRBV7-8 to TRBJ2-1, with 8 bases identical to TRBD2. Germline CDR1 and CDR2: SGHVS and FQNEAQ. The CDR3 totals 16 residues. Germline trimming cut 1 base from V and 10 bases from J; bases unmatched to any gene: 12. The CDR3 here is CASSLGRGLGAVEQFF. The CDR3 coding sequence is TGTGCCAGCAGCTTAGGTCGGGGACTAGGGGCAGTGGAGCAGTTCTTC.

The rearrangement uses TRBV18 and TRBJ2-7; the match to TRBD1 covers 8 bases. The CDR3 runs to 15 residues. V gave up 2 bases and J gave up 3 bases; unmatched junction bases: 6. The germline V gene encodes CDR1 KGHSH and CDR2 LQKENI. CDR3 sequence reads: CASSPNTGGSYEQYF. The CDR3, as DNA: TGTGCCAGCTCACCAAATACAGGGGGTAGCTACGAGCAGTACTTC. The full variable domain, in which reference TRBV18 and TRBJ2-7 provide the parts outside the CDR3, is NAGVMQNPRHLVRRRGQEARLRCSPMKGHSHVYWYRQLPEEGLKFMVYLQKENIIDESGMPKERFSAEFPKEGPSILRIQQVVRGDSAAYFCASSPNTGGSYEQYFGPGTRLTVT.

V and J are TRBV5-4 and TRBJ1-6; D is ambiguous. This CDR3 region has 15 residues. Between the trimmed V and J ends, which lost 0 bases and 0 bases, there was a span of 4 bases. The germline V gene encodes CDR1 SGHNT and CDR2 YYREEE (reference sequence). CDR3 protein: CASSLASSYNSPLHF. The CDR3 DNA reads TGTGCCAGCAGCTTGGCCAGCTCCTATAATTCACCCCTCCACTTT.

The rearrangement joins TRBV9 to TRBJ2-3; TRBD1 matches 12 bases. The CDR3 length is 18 residues. J gave up 0 bases and V 3 bases, and 8 bases lay outside the gene matches. Germline V gives CDR1 SGDLS, CDR2 YYNGEE. The CDR3 sequence: CASSDSGTGGSSTDTQYF. CDR3 nucleotides: TGTGCCAGCAGCGACTCGGGGACAGGGGGCTCTAGCACAGATACGCAGTATTTT.

V usage is TRBV4-1 and J usage is TRBJ2-7, with unresolved D. The germline gives CDR1 MGHRA, CDR2 YSYEKL. The V gene lost 1 base and the J gene lost 5 bases, with 12 bases spanning the gap. This CDR3 contains 14 residues. The CDR3 reads CASSQAVGINEQYV. In DNA, the CDR3 is TGCGCCAGCAGCCAAGCTGTAGGGATAAACGAGCAGTACGTC.

The J gene is TRBJ1-4, the V gene TRBV2; tentative D call: TRBD1 (5 bases). CDR3 length equals 14 residues. CDR1 and CDR2 from the germline V gene are SNHLY and FYNNEI. The V and J ends lost 0 bases and 10 bases respectively, with 12 bases between them. As DNA, the CDR3 is TGTGCCAGCAGTGAAGCGGGGCGCGGTGGAAAACTGTTTTTT. Protein: CASSEAGRGGKLFF.

The CDR3 DNA reads TGTGCCTGGAGCTTAATGGACTCCACTGAAGCTTTCTTT. As protein: CAWSLMDSTEAFF. This chain links TRBV30 with TRBJ1-1; no reliable D call. The CDR3 covers 13 residues. Trimming took 3 bases from V and 4 from J, leaving 12 bases between them. The germline V gene encodes CDR1 GTSNPN and CDR2 SVGIG (reference sequence).

This chain links TRBV7-9 with TRBJ1-4; D might be TRBD1 (6 bases). The CDR3 is 15 residues long. Germline-derived CDR1 and CDR2 are SEHNR and FQNEAQ (reference sequence). V dropped 1 base and J dropped 2 bases, with 8 bases sitting between them. CDR3 sequence reads: CASSLEGDTNEKLFF. Here the CDR3 DNA reads TGTGCCAGCAGCTTAGAGGGGGATACTAATGAAAAACTGTTTTTT.

The rearrangement joins TRBV27 to TRBJ2-7, with D unresolved. The V end was cut by 2 bases, the J end by 2 bases, with 13 bases between. The CDR3 is 15 residues long. CDR1 MNHEY and CDR2 SMNVEV come from the germline V gene (reference sequence). The CDR3, as DNA: TGTGCCAGCAGTTTACTTGGGTCTTATGCCTACGAGCAGTACTTC. Residues: CASSLLGSYAYEQYF.

The chain carries TRBV6-5 and TRBJ2-7; D gene ambiguous. The V gene lost 4 bases and the J gene lost 3 bases, with 10 bases spanning the gap. The CDR3 spans 13 residues. Per germline, CDR1 MNHEY and CDR2 SVGAGI. The CDR3 sequence: CASSLRKIYEQYV. CDR3 sequence (DNA): TGTGCCAGCAGTTTGAGGAAAATCTACGAGCAGTACGTC.

In this sample, this clone turned up once. The chain carries TRBV27 and TRBJ2-7, with TRBD2 matching 9 bases. The CDR3 covers 14 residues. V dropped 2 bases and J dropped 6; count of bases not matched to a gene: 5. CDR1 is MNHEY and CDR2 is SMNVEV in the germline V gene (reference sequence). This CDR3 is CASSLIAGALEQYV. In nucleotides, the CDR3 is TGTGCCAGCAGTTTAATAGCGGGGGCACTCGAGCAGTACGTC.

The genes are TRBV5-1 and TRBJ1-6, with 9 nucleotides matching TRBD1. Trimming cost V 5 bases and J 0 bases; bases outside gene matches: 6. The CDR3 sequence is 17 residues long. CDR1 and CDR2 (germline): SGHRS, YFSETQ. The CDR3 region has the DNA TGCGCCAGCAGGTCAGGACAGGGGAGCTCCTATAATTCACCCCTCCACTTT. Translation: CASRSGQGSSYNSPLHF.

V and J are TRBV4-1 and TRBJ1-4; possibly TRBD1 for D (6 bases). With 2 bases removed from V and 2 bases from J, the gap between germline ends came to 12 bases. CDR3 length equals 16 residues. Germline V lookup: CDR1 MGHRA, CDR2 YSYEKL. CDR3 in amino acids: CASSQNTGSTNEKLFF. CDR3 nucleotides: TGCGCCAGCAGCCAAAATACAGGGTCGACTAATGAAAAACTGTTTTTT.

The rearrangement joins TRBV10-3 to TRBJ1-5, with 9 nucleotides matching TRBD1. The CDR3 has 12 amino acids. Germline V lookup: CDR1 ENHRY, CDR2 SYGVKD. The V and J ends lost 8 bases and 10 bases, in that order; junction bases with no gene match: 6. Here the CDR3 reads CAIWTGEGPQHF. Written as DNA, the CDR3 is TGTGCCATCTGGACAGGGGAAGGACCCCAGCATTTT.

The CDR3 coding sequence is TGTGCCAGCAGCAGGGACAGTAACACTGAAGCTTTCTTT. Encoded protein: CASSRDSNTEAFF. The chain recombines TRBV9 with TRBJ1-1; 7 nucleotides align to TRBD1. V was clipped by 4 bases and J by 2 bases; unmatched bases: 2. CDR1 and CDR2 (germline): SGDLS, YYNGEE. The CDR3 is 13 amino acids.

The chain links TRBV19 to TRBJ1-2; tentatively, D is TRBD1 (5 bases). V was cut by 3 bases and J by 3 bases, with 17 bases left in between. The CDR3 consists of 16 residues. CDR1 LNHDA and CDR2 SQIVND come from the germline V gene (reference sequence). CDR3 region: CASSMAGSYRDYGYTF. DNA for the CDR3: TGTGCCAGTAGTATGGCAGGGTCGTACCGCGACTATGGCTACACCTTC. Full variable domain (missing parts from reference TRBV19 and TRBJ1-2): DGGITQSPKYLFRKEGQNVTLSCEQNLNHDAMYWYRQDPGQGLRLIYYSQIVNDFQKGDIAEGYSVSREKKESFPLTVTSAQKNPTAFYLCASSMAGSYRDYGYTFGSGTRLTVV.

The chain links TRBV19 to TRBJ1-1; maybe TRBD1 (6 bases). Trimming pared 5 bases from V and 7 bases from J, leaving 14 bases between. The CDR3 runs 13 residues. The germline gives CDR1 LNHDA, CDR2 SQIVND (reference sequence). CDR3 sequence: CASSYPGQYEAFF. In nucleotides, the CDR3 is TGTGCCAGTAGTTACCCTGGACAGTATGAAGCTTTCTTT.

V gene TRBV2 combines with J gene TRBJ1-6, with D uncertain. V lost 7 bases, J lost 11 bases, and 9 bases lay in between. The V gene's germline CDR1 is SNHLY and CDR2 FYNNEI. The CDR3 has 11 residues. CDR3 in amino acids: CASTLRTPLHF. Written as DNA, the CDR3 is TGTGCCAGCACCTTGAGGACACCCCTCCACTTT.

The chain uses TRBV7-2 and TRBJ2-5; 12 bases are a match to TRBD2. CDR3 length: 18 amino acids. V gave up 3 bases and J gave up 0 bases; unmatched junction bases: 8. Germline CDR1 and CDR2: SGHTA and FQGNSA. CDR3 sequence (DNA): TGTGCCAGCAGCTTTGTACTAGCGGGGGGAAAGTACCAAGAGACCCAGTACTTC. It encodes CASSFVLAGGKYQETQYF.

The J gene is TRBJ1-4, the V gene TRBV5-1, with D unresolved. This CDR3 has 15 amino acids. CDR1 SGHRS and CDR2 YFSETQ come from the germline V gene. V dropped 0 bases and J dropped 4 bases, with 10 bases sitting between them. The CDR3, as DNA: TGCGCCAGCAGCTTGGACGGAACAAGTAATGAAAAACTGTTTTTT. It encodes CASSLDGTSNEKLFF.

V usage is TRBV4-2 and J usage is TRBJ1-2; D not certain. Germline V lookup: CDR1 LGHNA, CDR2 YNFKEQ. Trimming pared 0 bases from V and 4 bases from J, leaving 18 bases between. CDR3 size: 17 residues. The CDR3: CASSQDPKPIGFYGYTF. The CDR3 region has the DNA TGTGCCAGCAGCCAAGATCCCAAGCCTATTGGGTTCTATGGCTACACCTTC.

This clone came up once. The V call is TRBV5-4, the J call TRBJ2-7; D perhaps matches TRBD1 (5 bases). The CDR3 spans 15 residues. Per the germline V gene, CDR1 is SGHNT and CDR2 is YYREEE (reference sequence). The V end was cut by 1 base, the J end by 1 base, with 12 bases between. The CDR3 reads CASSLSWGRSYEQYV. For the CDR3, the DNA is TGTGCCAGCAGCTTGTCTTGGGGCAGATCCTACGAGCAGTACGTC.

The chain employs TRBV9 and TRBJ2-3; 7 bases agree with TRBD2. The germline V gene encodes CDR1 SGDLS and CDR2 YYNGEE. With 0 bases clipped from V and 7 bases from J, the junction kept 11 bases outside the gene matches. The CDR3 has 16 residues. This CDR3 is CASSVDNGRLAHTQYF. The CDR3 DNA reads TGTGCCAGCAGCGTAGACAACGGTAGACTAGCTCATACGCAGTATTTT. The full variable domain, in which reference TRBV9 and TRBJ2-3 provide the parts outside the CDR3, is DSGVTQTPKHLITATGQRVTLRCSPRSGDLSVYWYQQSLDQGLQFLIQYYNGEERAKGNILERFSAQQFPDLHSELNLSSLELGDSALYFCASSVDNGRLAHTQYFGPGTRLTVL.

This sequence joins TRBV18 and TRBJ2-5; no firm D call. With 5 bases removed from V and 2 bases from J, the gap between germline ends came to 9 bases. The germline CDR1 and CDR2 sequences are KGHSH and LQKENI. The CDR3 sequence is 13 residues long. CDR3 coding DNA: TGTGCCAGCTCAACGTCAGGTCAAGAGACCCAGTACTTC. Amino acids: CASSTSGQETQYF.

The chain is built from TRBV28 and TRBJ1-2; 8 nucleotides line up with TRBD1. J was trimmed by 3 bases and V by 6 bases; bases with no gene match: 6. Per germline, CDR1 MDHEN and CDR2 SYDVKM. The CDR3 contains 14 residues. The CDR3 sequence: CASRDRGGDYGYTF. The DNA of the CDR3 is TGTGCCAGCAGAGACAGGGGTGGCGACTATGGCTACACCTTC.

The chain links TRBV7-8 to TRBJ1-2; 8 bases match TRBD1. V lost 1 base, J lost 7 bases, and 5 bases stayed unmatched. CDR1 SGHVS and CDR2 FQNEAQ come from the germline V gene. The CDR3 runs to 14 residues. CDR3 sequence: CASSLDTGGGGYTF. The DNA of the CDR3 is TGTGCCAGCAGCTTAGATACAGGGGGAGGTGGCTACACCTTC.

This rearrangement joins TRBV5-1 to TRBJ2-2; 8 bases line up with TRBD2. Germline loops: CDR1 SGHRS, CDR2 YFSETQ. The CDR3 is 15 residues long. V trimming: 6 bases; J trimming: 3 bases; junction bases outside the gene matches: 7. CDR3 sequence (DNA): TGCGCCAGCACGGCGGGGGGCACGTACACCGGGGAGCTGTTTTTT. Its protein is CASTAGGTYTGELFF.